This T cell receptor beta chain was sequenced in a study of Ad26.COV2.S vaccination and SARS-CoV-2 variants. Study-wide context: Donor joined the COV1001 Ad26.COV2.S trial arm. Whole-study findings and limits: Participants in the vaccine arm had higher spike-specific TCR breadth; placebo recipients had lower.

In the case of this clone: Its specificity is unknown.

Clones were read by immunoSEQ multiplex PCR, and TCRdb kept only the in-frame ones, dropping some. This sample yields 410,000 or so clones, of which approximately 92% are seen a single time; approximately 12% belongs to the top ten. Germline V gene sequence: CDR1 LGHDT, CDR2 YNNKEL (reference sequence). This CDR3 spans 14 amino acids. The V and J ends lost 1 base and 5 bases respectively, with 9 bases between them. Treatment given: approximately 18 received Ad26.COV2.S at low or high dose, single or two shots; about 5 received placebo; per-sample allocation not given. The samples date from day 63 after the first vaccine or placebo injection.

The chain has TRBV3-1 (or the pseudogene TRBV3-2) and TRBJ1-5; D remains unclear. This receptor was identified in a person between 18 and 60 years old who received the Ad26.COV2.S COVID-19 vaccine or a placebo. The source material was peripheral blood, sampled in a trial of Ad26.COV2.S vaccine versus placebo. Here the CDR3 DNA reads TGTGCCAGCAGCCAAGCGGGCGGAGATCAGCCCCAGCATTTT. The encoded protein is CASSQAGGDQPQHF.